This TCR beta chain derives from a study of shared clonotypes between healthy human individuals. Study at large: Every donor yielded three CD4 naive, three CD4 memory, two CD8 naive and one CD8 memory plate.

V lost 3 bases and J 7 bases, leaving 10 bases between the germline ends. Germline V gene lookup returns CDR1 MGHDK and CDR2 SYGVNS. This CDR3 spans 12 amino acids. Using immunoSEQ multiplex PCR, the repertoire was profiled, and TCRdb retains in-frame clones only, with some absent. The sample holds roughly 650,000 clones, approximately 97% seen once. V gene TRBV25-1 combines with J gene TRBJ2-7; unclear D gene. The sample consisted of naive CD4+ T cells sorted from blood. Subset of the sample: CD45RA+ positively selected. The clonotype originates from a woman aged 25 to 45 in good health. Written as DNA, the CDR3 is TGTGCCAGCAGTGAGACCCCTGGGGAGCAGTACTTC. Protein: CASSETPGEQYF.